This T cell receptor (beta chain) was sequenced during a study of spatial heterogeneity in lung cancer. About the research overall: As counted in raw reads, each unique TCR and UMI combination appeared more than ten times on average. Study-wide findings and caveats: In blood, ubiquitous expanded tumor TCRs appeared more at resection than follow-up.

This clonotype turned up a few times. No antigen is known for it. The time point: sample taken at primary tumor resection. Whole RNA obtained from tumor, nontumor lung or frozen PBMC underwent sequencing without sorting. Donors were about 70 untreated early-stage non-small cell lung cancer patients. Every TCR cDNA molecule bore a unique molecular identifier. TCRdb re-called the 5' RACE reads through MiXCR, storing one row per CDR3 protein. The sample contains roughly 50,000 distinct CDR3 sequences, 7.5% to 8% of which appear only once. This CDR3 has 14 amino acids. The V gene's germline CDR1 is MNHEY and CDR2 SVGAGI. After removal of 2 bases from V and 6 bases from J, the junction contained 6 bases not matched to a gene.

The chain links TRBV6-5 to TRBJ1-2, with 7 bases matching TRBD1. This receptor was identified in a female donor with early-stage non-small cell lung cancer. The sequencing used PBMCs, collected at surgery. DNA of the CDR3: TGTGCCAGCAGTTACGTACAGGGGTTGGATGGCTACACCTTC. This encodes CASSYVQGLDGYTF.